This TCR beta chain was documented in a study of blood T cell repertoires in COVID-19. Trimming left V 1 base short and J 0 bases short, with 13 bases between. The CDR3 has 17 residues. Germline CDR1 and CDR2: KGHDR and SFDVKD. The data were produced by immunoSEQ multiplex PCR, yet TCRdb's version contains in-frame clones alone and is incomplete. This sample has 250,000 to 300,000 clones, with about 88% found just once. This receptor was obtained from a man younger than 30 with active or convalescent COVID-19. Sequencing was done on a sample of peripheral blood. The V and J genes are TRBV24-1 and TRBJ2-3; D perhaps matches TRBD2 (6 bases). This CDR3 is CATSDFGSGASTDTQYF. CDR3 DNA: TGTGCCACCAGTGATTTCGGTAGCGGAGCTAGCACAGATACGCAGTATTTT.